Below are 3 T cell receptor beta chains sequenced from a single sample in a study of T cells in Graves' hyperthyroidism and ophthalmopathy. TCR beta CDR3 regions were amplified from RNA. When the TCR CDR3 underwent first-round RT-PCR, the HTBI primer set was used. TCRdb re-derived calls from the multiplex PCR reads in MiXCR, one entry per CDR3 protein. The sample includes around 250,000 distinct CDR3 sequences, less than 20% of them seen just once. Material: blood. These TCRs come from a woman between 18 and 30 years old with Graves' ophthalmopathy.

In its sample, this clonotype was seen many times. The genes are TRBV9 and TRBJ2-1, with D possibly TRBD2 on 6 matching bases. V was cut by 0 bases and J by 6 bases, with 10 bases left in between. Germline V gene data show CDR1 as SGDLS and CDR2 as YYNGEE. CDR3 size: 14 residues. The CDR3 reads CASSVGGDGNEQFF. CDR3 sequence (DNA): TGTGCCAGCAGCGTAGGGGGGGATGGCAATGAGCAGTTCTTC.

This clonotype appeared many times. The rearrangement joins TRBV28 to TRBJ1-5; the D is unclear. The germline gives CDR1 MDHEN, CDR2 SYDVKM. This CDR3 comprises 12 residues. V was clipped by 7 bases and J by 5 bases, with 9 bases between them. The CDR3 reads CASTESHQPQHF. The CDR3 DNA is TGTGCCAGCACCGAATCCCATCAGCCCCAGCATTTT. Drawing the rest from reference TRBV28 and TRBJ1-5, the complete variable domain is DVKVTQSSRYLVKRTGEKVFLECVQDMDHENMFWYRQDPGLGLRLIYFSYDVKMKEKGDIPEGYSVSREKKERFSLILESASTNQTSMYLCASTESHQPQHFGDGTRLSIL.

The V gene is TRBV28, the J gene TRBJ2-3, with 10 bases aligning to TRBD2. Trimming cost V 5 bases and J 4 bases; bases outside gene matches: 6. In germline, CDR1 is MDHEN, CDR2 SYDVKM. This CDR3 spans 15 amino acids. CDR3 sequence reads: CASSPQLAGADTQYF. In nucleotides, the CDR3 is TGTGCCAGCAGTCCCCAGCTAGCGGGAGCAGATACGCAGTATTTT.